The 26 T cell receptor beta chains listed next were all sequenced from one sample in a study of blood T cell repertoires in COVID-19. Sequenced by immunoSEQ multiplex PCR; TCRdb stores in-frame clones only, minus some. Among around 94,000 clones listed, approximately 85% were seen once. Material: peripheral blood. All receptors derive from a man aged 35-49 years with active or convalescent COVID-19.

J is TRBJ2-1 and V is TRBV6-6; D might be TRBD1 (6 bases). The germline V gene has CDR1 MNHNY and CDR2 SVGAGI (reference sequence). The CDR3 sequence is 15 residues long. V was cut by 8 bases and J by 8 bases, with 22 bases left in between. CDR3 protein: CASLTGQGTMDEQFF. CDR3 sequence (DNA): TGTGCCAGCCTTACGGGCCAGGGGACAATGGATGAGCAGTTCTTC.

About this clone: Other DNA sequences in the same sample also yield this CDR3. V is TRBV18 and J is TRBJ2-1; a possible D gene is TRBD2 (5 bases). Germline CDR1 KGHSH, CDR2 LQKENI. The CDR3 length is 15 residues. V lost 2 bases, J lost 0 bases, and 8 bases lay in between. The CDR3 spells CASSPTLASYNEQFF. In DNA, the CDR3 is TGTGCCAGCTCACCAACCCTAGCCTCCTACAATGAGCAGTTCTTC.

The CDR3 here is CASSLGSQGYTEAFF. DNA for the CDR3: TGCGCCAGCAGCTTGGGCTCCCAGGGCTACACTGAAGCTTTCTTT. This chain joins TRBV5-1 and TRBJ1-1, with a possible D match to TRBD1 (5 bases). With 0 bases removed from V and 3 bases from J, the gap between germline ends came to 12 bases. This CDR3 has 15 residues. CDR1 SGHRS and CDR2 YFSETQ come from the germline V gene.

The rearrangement joins TRBV14 to TRBJ1-6, with a weak D call TRBD1 (6 bases). This CDR3 comprises 16 residues. Trimming left V 3 bases short and J 7 bases short, with 16 bases between. The germline V gene has CDR1 SGHDN and CDR2 FVKESK. The CDR3 nucleotides are TGTGCCAGCAGCCAGTTTCAGGGGACAAAAAATTCACCCCTCCACTTT. This gives the protein CASSQFQGTKNSPLHF.

This clone appeared a single time. The V gene is TRBV5-5, the J gene TRBJ2-3; weak D call: TRBD1 (5 bases). The CDR3 runs to 14 residues. V lost 1 base to trimming and J lost 6 bases, with 12 bases between them. Per the germline V gene, CDR1 is SGHKS and CDR2 is YYEKEE (reference sequence). The CDR3 loop reads CASSLTGSGDTQYF. The CDR3 DNA follows: TGTGCCAGCAGCTTGACGGGTTCAGGGGATACGCAGTATTTT.

The chain carries TRBV27 and TRBJ2-1; 7 nucleotides align to TRBD1. Germline CDR1 and CDR2: MNHEY and SMNVEV (reference sequence). The CDR3 has 15 amino acids. J was trimmed by 5 bases and V by 6 bases; bases with no gene match: 10. This CDR3 is CASREIRTGDNEQFF. In nucleotides, the CDR3 is TGTGCCAGCAGAGAGATCCGGACAGGCGACAATGAGCAGTTCTTC.

This clone came up a few times. Written as DNA, the CDR3 is TGTGCCAGCAGTTACGACGGGGATCAGCCCCAGCATTTT. Translation gives CASSYDGDQPQHF. The chain has TRBV6-5 and TRBJ1-5; D gene unclear. With 2 bases removed from V and 5 bases from J, the gap between germline ends came to 7 bases. The CDR3 has 13 amino acids. Germline V lookup: CDR1 MNHEY, CDR2 SVGAGI.

The chain couples TRBV10-3 to TRBJ1-6, with TRBD1 matching 9 bases. V was clipped by 5 bases and J by 7 bases; unmatched bases: 3. Germline V gene sequence: CDR1 ENHRY, CDR2 SYGVKD. The CDR3 has 14 amino acids. The CDR3: CAISPDRGNSPLHF. The CDR3 nucleotides are TGTGCCATCAGTCCGGACAGGGGCAATTCACCCCTCCACTTT.

This clone showed up just a few times. The gene calls are TRBV3-1 (or the pseudogene TRBV3-2) and TRBJ2-5, with no clear D. Deletions cut 5 bases from V and 2 bases from J, with 3 bases between. Germline V gene lookup returns CDR1 LGHDT and CDR2 YNNKEL (reference sequence). CDR3 length equals 11 residues. CDR3 coding DNA: TGTGCCAGCAGCTTACAAGAGACCCAGTACTTC. It encodes CASSLQETQYF.

V and J are TRBV6-5 and TRBJ2-7; 8 bases fit TRBD1. The CDR3 extends over 13 amino acids. With V trimmed by 5 bases and J by 3 bases, 3 bases remained unmatched. Germline V gives CDR1 MNHEY, CDR2 SVGAGI. In DNA, the CDR3 is TGTGCCAGCAGTACAGGGGGTTTCTACGAGCAGTACTTC. Translated: CASSTGGFYEQYF.

V is TRBV29-1 and J is TRBJ2-3; TRBD2 matches 7 bases. Germline loops: CDR1 SQVTM, CDR2 ANQGSEA. CDR3 size: 13 residues. CDR3 DNA sequence: TGCGAAACTCGGACTAGGGGCACAGATACGCAGTATTTT. Protein: CETRTRGTDTQYF.

This sequence joins TRBV24-1 and TRBJ2-2; 11 positions match TRBD2. The CDR3 is 18 amino acids. V shed 3 bases, J shed 5 bases, and the junction held 10 bases outside the gene matches. Per the germline V gene, CDR1 is KGHDR and CDR2 is SFDVKD. CDR3 nucleotides: TGTGCCACCAGTGATCCTACCCCCAGGACTAGCGGGACCGGGGAGCTGTTTTTT. Translated: CATSDPTPRTSGTGELFF.

In nucleotides, the CDR3 is TGTGCCAGCAGCCAAGATCGGAATGGACAGGGGGTCGGCTATGGCTACACCTTC. Protein product: CASSQDRNGQGVGYGYTF. This chain joins TRBV4-2 and TRBJ1-2; 10 bases match TRBD1. The junction had 11 bases not matched to a gene; V was cut back by 0 bases and J by 4 bases. The V gene's germline CDR1 is LGHNA and CDR2 YNFKEQ. The CDR3 has 18 residues.

V is TRBV7-9 and J is TRBJ2-3; D perhaps matches TRBD1 (6 bases). Germline V gene lookup returns CDR1 SEHNR and CDR2 FQNEAQ (reference sequence). The CDR3 sequence is 14 residues long. V was trimmed by 5 bases and J by 5 bases, leaving 14 bases between them. The CDR3 sequence: CASSLRQVRDTQYF. CDR3 nucleotide sequence: TGTGCCAGCAGCCTCCGACAGGTTAGAGATACGCAGTATTTT.

CDR3 loop: CASSIFTSGAPVEQYF. The CDR3 bases are TGTGCCAGCAGCATTTTCACTAGCGGGGCCCCTGTCGAGCAGTACTTC. The V call is TRBV7-2, the J call TRBJ2-7, with 10 nucleotides matching TRBD2. The germline gives CDR1 SGHTA, CDR2 FQGNSA. V gave up 5 bases and J gave up 6 bases; unmatched junction bases: 13. The CDR3 extends over 16 amino acids.

The chain recombines TRBV4-2 with TRBJ1-2; D might be TRBD1 (5 bases). Germline V gene data show CDR1 as LGHNA and CDR2 as YNFKEQ. The CDR3 is 15 amino acids. Trimming removed 2 bases from V and 8 bases from J, with 18 bases in between. The CDR3 coding sequence is TGTGCCAGCAGCCAAAGTTCCAGGGAAACGGAAGGCTACACCTTC. Amino acid sequence: CASSQSSRETEGYTF.

This rearrangement joins TRBV12-5 to TRBJ2-7, with TRBD1 as a possible D gene (6 bases). Trimming pared 6 bases from V and 3 bases from J, leaving 18 bases between. This CDR3 has 15 residues. Germline V gene sequence: CDR1 LGHNT, CDR2 FRNRAP. CDR3 coding DNA: TGTGCTAGTGGCTACTCAGGGGCGACAATCTACGAGCAGTACTTC. This translates into CASGYSGATIYEQYF.

The gene calls are TRBV6-2 or TRBV6-3 and TRBJ1-2; D is unresolved. V was shortened by 0 bases and J by 0 bases, with 11 bases between the two germline ends. Germline CDR1 is MNHEY and CDR2 is SVGEGT. The CDR3 runs 16 residues. For the CDR3, the DNA is TGTGCCAGCAGTTACTCGACCGGGGTTTCTAACTATGGCTACACCTTC. It translates to CASSYSTGVSNYGYTF.

The rearrangement uses TRBV29-1 and TRBJ1-1; 7 positions match TRBD1. V shed 5 bases, J shed 4 bases, and the junction held 1 base outside the gene matches. CDR1 and CDR2 (germline): SQVTM, ANQGSEA. The CDR3 has 11 residues. CDR3 sequence reads: CSVQGVTEAFF. The CDR3 nucleotides are TGCAGCGTTCAGGGGGTCACTGAAGCTTTCTTT.

The V and J genes are TRBV20-1 and TRBJ1-3; TRBD1 matches at 8 bases. Germline CDR1 and CDR2: DFQATT and SNEGSKA (reference sequence). The CDR3 is made up of 16 amino acids. J was trimmed by 0 bases and V by 3 bases; bases with no gene match: 7. CDR3 nucleotide sequence: TGCAGTGCTAGTCCCGGACAGGGAGACTCTGGAAACACCATATATTTT. Its translation is CSASPGQGDSGNTIYF.

This chain uses TRBV23-1 with TRBJ1-1; tentative D call: TRBD1 (6 bases). TRBV23-1 carries the ORF label, with uncertain function. The V gene lost 6 bases and the J gene lost 1 base, with 18 bases spanning the gap. CDR3 size: 16 residues. The DNA of the CDR3 is TGCGCCAGCAGAACTCCAGGGGCCCGGGGGAACACTGAAGCTTTCTTT. Translating it yields CASRTPGARGNTEAFF.

The chain has TRBV5-5 and TRBJ1-5, with D hard to call. Trimming stripped 0 bases from V and 5 bases from J, with 3 bases between. CDR1 is SGHKS and CDR2 is YYEKEE in the germline V gene (reference sequence). CDR3 length: 12 residues. CDR3 protein: CASSLGDQPQHF. In DNA, the CDR3 is TGTGCCAGCAGCTTGGGCGATCAGCCCCAGCATTTT.

The J gene is TRBJ2-2, the V gene TRBV5-4, with 11 bases identical to TRBD2. After removal of 0 bases from V and 7 bases from J, the junction contained 8 bases not matched to a gene. The CDR3 is made up of 17 amino acids. In germline, CDR1 is SGHNT, CDR2 YYREEE (reference sequence). In nucleotides, the CDR3 is TGTGCCAGCAGCTTGGTTAGCGGGGGGGCCATTGGCGGGGAGCTGTTTTTT. It codes for CASSLVSGGAIGGELFF.

The V and J genes are TRBV5-1 and TRBJ1-1; D remains unclear. Germline values: CDR1 SGHRS, CDR2 YFSETQ. V was pared by 5 bases and J by 2 bases, with 7 bases between. CDR3 length equals 12 residues. CDR3 nucleotide sequence: TGCGCCAGCAGTTCGGGAAACACTGAAGCTTTCTTT. Residues: CASSSGNTEAFF. Variable domain in full (rest from reference TRBV5-1 and TRBJ1-1): KAGVTQTPRYLIKTRGQQVTLSCSPISGHRSVSWYQQTPGQGLQFLFEYFSETQRNKGNFPGRFSGRQFSNSRSEMNVSTLELGDSALYLCASSSGNTEAFFGQGTRLTVV.

The rearrangement joins TRBV11-2 to TRBJ2-1; no reliable D call. The germline V and J ends were trimmed by 3 bases and 5 bases, with 11 bases remaining between them. Germline V CDR1 and CDR2: SGHAT, FQNNGV. The CDR3 loop spans 14 amino acids. CDR3 loop: CASSFGPGHNEQFF. The CDR3 bases are TGTGCCAGCAGCTTCGGTCCAGGTCACAATGAGCAGTTCTTC.

The chain links TRBV27 to TRBJ1-1; D remains unclear. This CDR3 has 13 residues. Germline V CDR1 and CDR2: MNHEY, SMNVEV (reference sequence). With 3 bases removed from V and 0 bases from J, the gap between germline ends came to 5 bases. The DNA for the CDR3 is TGTGCCAGCAGTTTCAACTTGAACACTGAAGCTTTCTTT. Residues: CASSFNLNTEAFF.